This T cell receptor (beta chain) was sequenced during a study of T cells in Graves' hyperthyroidism and ophthalmopathy. Many counts were recorded for this clonotype. Researchers amplified the TCR beta CDR3 regions from RNA transcripts. HTBI primers were used for first-round RT-PCR of the TCR CDR3. TCRdb fed the multiplex PCR reads into MiXCR, producing one record per CDR3 protein. The table records 250,000 to 300,000 distinct CDR3 sequences, roughly an eighth of them present only once. CDR1 KGHSH and CDR2 LQKENI come from the germline V gene. CDR3 length: 15 residues. V shed 3 bases and J 2 bases; nucleotides not matched to a gene: 4.

The J gene is TRBJ2-3, the V gene TRBV18; 8 bases are shared with TRBD2. The TCR originated in a woman in her 40s with Graves' hyperthyroidism. Sequenced input: blood. The CDR3 reads CASSPGLEITDTQYF. CDR3 sequence (DNA): TGTGCCAGCTCACCGGGACTAGAGATCACAGATACGCAGTATTTT.